Listed here are 23 T cell receptor beta chains from one sample, sequenced in a study of T-cell reconstitution after alpha-beta-depleted transplantation in children. Preparing the TCRbeta library involved the use of unique molecular identifiers. TCRdb used MiXCR to reprocess the PCR reads, holding one entry per CDR3 protein. Among approximately 640,000 distinct CDR3 sequences listed, approximately 17% were seen once. The starting material was PBMCs from the stem cell graft donor, obtained from the stem cell graft. The source is a human donor who donated a stem cell graft to a child with acute myeloid leukemia.

The V call is TRBV5-1, the J call TRBJ2-1; 12 bases agree with TRBD2. Trimming cost V 4 bases and J 5 bases; bases outside gene matches: 13. The CDR3 covers 18 residues. Germline CDR1 and CDR2: SGHRS and YFSETQ. CDR3: CASSPLPLAGGRNNEQFF. Here the CDR3 DNA reads TGCGCCAGCAGCCCCTTGCCCCTAGCGGGGGGGAGAAACAATGAGCAGTTCTTC.

This clonotype has only a few counts. The CDR3 nucleotides read TGTGCCAGCAGCGTCGAGGGTCCGTACGCAAAACTGTTTTTT. Its protein product is CASSVEGPYAKLFF. The chain uses TRBV5-6 and TRBJ1-4; D unclear. The V and J ends lost 4 bases and 10 bases respectively, with 17 bases between them. The CDR3 has 14 amino acids. Germline CDR1 SGHDT, CDR2 YYEEEE. The whole variable domain, remainder taken from reference TRBV5-6 and TRBJ1-4, is DAGVTQSPTHLIKTRGQQVTLRCSPKSGHDTVSWYQQALGQGPQFIFQYYEEEERQRGNFPDRFSGHQFPNYSSELNVNALLLGDSALYLCASSVEGPYAKLFFGSGTQLSVL.

This clonotype was seen ten or more times. This chain connects TRBV20-1 to TRBJ2-3; 7 bases agree with TRBD1. This CDR3 has 16 residues. Germline V lookup: CDR1 DFQATT, CDR2 SNEGSKA (reference sequence). The junction had 11 bases not matched to a gene; V was cut back by 3 bases and J by 2 bases. The CDR3 loop reads CSARKDRWELTDTQYF. The CDR3 DNA follows: TGCAGTGCTAGGAAGGACAGGTGGGAACTCACAGATACGCAGTATTTT.

J is TRBJ2-5 and V is TRBV6-1, with TRBD1 identical over 7 bases. The CDR3 is made up of 14 amino acids. Germline CDR1 MNHNS, CDR2 SASEGT. The V segment lost 5 bases and the J segment 4 bases; nucleotides outside the gene matches: 7. The CDR3 loop is CASSLLTGTETQYF. The CDR3 DNA sequence: TGTGCCAGCAGTCTCCTGACAGGGACAGAGACCCAGTACTTC.

At least ten counts were recorded for this clonotype. This sequence joins TRBV6-2 or TRBV6-3 and TRBJ2-7, with 7 bases lining up with TRBD2. Trimming cost V 0 bases and J 3 bases; bases outside gene matches: 8. The CDR3 is made up of 16 amino acids. Germline values: CDR1 MNHEY, CDR2 SVGEGT. This chain's CDR3 is CASSYSGGTVNYEQYF. DNA of the CDR3: TGTGCCAGCAGTTACTCGGGAGGGACGGTGAACTACGAGCAGTACTTC.

This chain uses TRBV9 with TRBJ2-7; D possibly corresponds to TRBD2 (5 bases). CDR3 size: 14 residues. The germline V gene has CDR1 SGDLS and CDR2 YYNGEE. V shed 1 base and J shed 7 bases, with 15 bases lying between them. This chain's CDR3 is CASSVTTTTGEQYF. DNA for the CDR3: TGTGCCAGCAGCGTAACAACGACCACGGGGGAGCAGTACTTC.

This clonotype was detected many times. V gene TRBV5-1 combines with J gene TRBJ1-1, with D uncertain. Trimming removed 5 bases at V and 7 bases at J, with 12 bases between. The CDR3 runs 12 residues. Germline V gene sequence: CDR1 SGHRS, CDR2 YFSETQ. The CDR3 DNA reads TGCGCCAGCAGTCCCGGTGGGGTTGAAGCTTTCTTT. Its translation is CASSPGGVEAFF.

This clonotype was observed at least ten times. This chain links TRBV29-1 with TRBJ1-3; D is uncertain. The CDR3 runs to 13 residues. Germline CDR1 SQVTM, CDR2 ANQGSEA. Trimming shortened V by 5 bases and J by 0 bases, and 8 bases separated the two germline ends. CDR3 nucleotide sequence: TGCAGCGTTCTTTTAGGCTCTGGAAACACCATATATTTT. Protein sequence: CSVLLGSGNTIYF.

This clonotype was counted many times. J is TRBJ2-7 and V is TRBV10-3, with 7 bases aligning to TRBD1. CDR1 is ENHRY and CDR2 is SYGVKD in the germline V gene. The CDR3 has 18 residues. V shed 4 bases, J shed 0 bases, and the junction held 15 bases outside the gene matches. The CDR3 spells CAISVTVSSDRLSYEQYF. Written as DNA, the CDR3 is TGTGCCATCAGTGTTACCGTATCTTCGGACAGGCTCTCCTACGAGCAGTACTTC.

The chain carries TRBV20-1 and TRBJ1-1; D is possibly TRBD1 (5 bases). The CDR3 extends over 12 amino acids. Trimming cost V 4 bases and J 4 bases, with 10 bases left between them. Germline CDR1 and CDR2: DFQATT and SNEGSKA (reference sequence). The CDR3: CSANRGGTEAFF. The DNA of the CDR3 is TGCAGTGCTAATCGGGGGGGCACTGAAGCTTTCTTT.

Ten or more counts support this clonotype. The V call is TRBV5-1, the J call TRBJ2-1, with D possibly being TRBD1 (5 bases). In germline, CDR1 is SGHRS, CDR2 YFSETQ. The CDR3 is 14 residues long. Trimming cost V 0 bases and J 4 bases, with 8 bases left between them. Here the CDR3 DNA reads TGCGCCAGCAGCTTGGGGGGCGAATACAATGAGCAGTTCTTC. This gives the protein CASSLGGEYNEQFF.

The CDR3 region is CASSLGQPSTDTQYF. The CDR3 DNA reads TGTGCCAGCAGCTTGGGACAACCAAGCACAGATACGCAGTATTTT. The chain carries TRBV7-2 and TRBJ2-3; a weak D match, TRBD1 (6 bases). CDR1 is SGHTA and CDR2 is FQGNSA in the germline V gene. V was clipped by 3 bases and J by 0 bases, with 10 bases between them. The CDR3 totals 15 residues.

V and J are TRBV7-8 and TRBJ2-3; 12 bases match TRBD2. The J segment lost 3 bases and the V segment lost 4 bases, leaving 5 bases of the junction unmatched. The germline V gene encodes CDR1 SGHVS and CDR2 FQNEAQ. This CDR3 is built from 16 residues. CDR3 amino acids: CASSYRTSGVTDTQYF. The CDR3 nucleotides read TGTGCCAGCAGCTACCGGACTAGCGGGGTAACAGATACGCAGTATTTT.

This clonotype was observed many times. J is TRBJ2-7 and V is TRBV6-5, with 9 bases lining up with TRBD1. V shed 6 bases and J 2 bases; nucleotides not matched to a gene: 8. The CDR3 length is 15 residues. The germline gives CDR1 MNHEY, CDR2 SVGAGI. The CDR3 here is CASSPTGQGPYEQYF. Written as DNA, the CDR3 is TGTGCCAGCAGCCCGACGGGACAGGGTCCCTACGAGCAGTACTTC.

This clonotype was seen at least ten times. The V call is TRBV6-1, the J call TRBJ1-5; TRBD1 matches 9 bases. The CDR3 is 14 amino acids. Per germline, CDR1 MNHNS and CDR2 SASEGT. V trimming: 6 bases; J trimming: 7 bases; junction bases outside the gene matches: 7. CDR3: CASRGTGRPQPQHF. In nucleotides, the CDR3 is TGTGCCAGCAGGGGGACAGGGCGACCGCAGCCCCAGCATTTT.

This clonotype was seen many times. V is TRBV20-1 and J is TRBJ1-1; D uncertain. Germline CDR1 and CDR2: DFQATT and SNEGSKA (reference sequence). The CDR3 totals 13 residues. CDR3 nucleotide sequence: TGCAGCCTGAGTCGGGGAACGAGGGCTGAAGCTTTCTTT. This gives the protein CSLSRGTRAEAFF.

This clonotype was picked up a small number of times. The rearrangement uses TRBV7-2 and TRBJ2-2, with D possibly being TRBD1 (5 bases). Germline V gives CDR1 SGHTA, CDR2 FQGNSA. Between the trimmed V and J ends, which lost 5 bases and 6 bases, there was a span of 13 bases. The CDR3 contains 14 residues. The CDR3 region has the DNA TGTGCCAGCAGCCACGACAGCTTTCCCGGGGAGCTGTTTTTT. Encoded protein: CASSHDSFPGELFF.

This clonotype was found many times. V gene TRBV21-1 combines with J gene TRBJ2-7. TRBV21-1 is a documented pseudogene. The CDR3 spans 13 residues. In DNA, the CDR3 is TGTGCCACCGTTACAGGGAGTCCCTACGAGCAGTACTTC. It encodes CATVTGSPYEQYF.

The sample holds many counts of this clonotype. The chain recombines TRBV20-1 with TRBJ2-1, with D perhaps being TRBD1 or TRBD2 (5 bases each). From germline, CDR1 is DFQATT and CDR2 SNEGSKA (reference sequence). The CDR3 has 14 residues. Trimming took 3 bases from V and 9 from J, leaving 18 bases between them. The CDR3: CSARQTLGGGEQFF. CDR3 DNA: TGCAGTGCTAGGCAGACTCTTGGGGGTGGTGAGCAGTTCTTC.

Here the CDR3 DNA reads TGTGCCAGCAGCCACGGGGGGAGGTACAATGAGCAGTTCTTC. Its translation: CASSHGGRYNEQFF. This chain uses TRBV3-1 with TRBJ2-1; 7 bases align to TRBD2. Per the germline V gene, CDR1 is LGHDT and CDR2 is YNNKEL (reference sequence). J lost 4 bases, V lost 3 bases, and 3 bases had no gene match. CDR3 length equals 14 residues.

The genes are TRBV7-6 and TRBJ2-7; D is undetermined. The CDR3 has 15 amino acids. V was cut by 5 bases and J by 1 base, with 15 bases left in between. Per germline, CDR1 SGHVS and CDR2 FNYEAQ. CDR3 nucleotides: TGTGCCAGCAGCCGGTTGGAAGGGCCTTCCTACGAGCAGTACGTC. It is translated as CASSRLEGPSYEQYV.

This clonotype was found many times. This sequence joins TRBV15 and TRBJ1-5; D might be TRBD1 (5 bases). Trimming shortened V by 2 bases and J by 0 bases, and 17 bases separated the two germline ends. Germline assignment: CDR1 LNHNV and CDR2 YYDKDF (reference sequence). The CDR3 contains 18 residues. As DNA, the CDR3 is TGTGCCACCAGCAGATCCCCCGCGGGACTCCTTAGCAATCAGCCCCAGCATTTT. It codes for CATSRSPAGLLSNQPQHF.

Many counts were recorded for this clonotype. The chain has TRBV6-1 and TRBJ2-7; 8 nucleotides match TRBD1. The CDR3 totals 15 residues. Germline V CDR1 and CDR2: MNHNS, SASEGT. V trimming: 10 bases; J trimming: 6 bases; junction bases outside the gene matches: 17. CDR3 residues: CATSPGTGLSSEQYF. The CDR3 nucleotides are TGTGCCACCTCCCCCGGGACAGGATTATCGTCCGAGCAGTACTTC.